Listed below are T cell receptor beta chains from one sample, sequenced in a study of early T cells in non-severe SARS-CoV-2 infection. From the 5' RACE reads, TCRdb called clonotypes with MiXCR, one entry per CDR3 protein. The table records approximately 57,000 distinct CDR3 sequences, around 12% of them present only once. Sequencing was done on a sample of whole blood. These receptors were obtained from an adult who was a healthcare worker with PCR-confirmed SARS-CoV-2 infection or an uninfected control (not recorded which). The CDR3 runs from the conserved cysteine through the conserved F or W. A D gene is named only where the DNA matches it firmly. Not all rows give a size; the values are once, few, many and, for expanded clones, a class.

d_call clone_size j_call v_call cdr3_nt cdr3_aa
TRBD2 few TRBJ2-7 TRBV4-2 TGTGCCAGCAGCCAAGGCGGGAGCTCCTACGAGCAGTACTTC CASSQGGSSYEQYF
. few TRBJ1-5 TRBV30 TGTGCCTGGAGTGACAGGGATCAGCCCCAGCATTTT CAWSDRDQPQHF
. few TRBJ2-7 TRBV7-9 TGTGCCAGCAGCTTAACGGGCATAGGGTCCCACGAGCAGTACTTC CASSLTGIGSHEQYF
. few TRBJ2-3 TRBV18 TGTGCCAGCTCACCTACCCTCGCGGATACGCAGTATTTT CASSPTLADTQYF
TRBD1 . TRBJ2-2 TRBV25-1 TGTGCCAGCAGTGATTCTCGACAGGGGGCGAACACCGGGGAGCTGTTTTTT CASSDSRQGANTGELFF
. few TRBJ2-2 TRBV5-1 TGCGCCAGCGAGAACACCGGGGAGCTGTTTTTT CASENTGELFF
TRBD2 . TRBJ2-3 TRBV5-4 TGTGCCAGCAGCTCGCGAGCGGGGGGGGTTCTGGGCACAGATACGCAGTATTTT CASSSRAGGVLGTDTQYF
. . TRBJ2-2 TRBV5-4 TGTGCCAGCAGCTTGGAAGCGGGTGCCGGGGAGCTGTTTTTT CASSLEAGAGELFF
. few TRBJ1-6 TRBV5-6 TGTGCCAGCAGCTTGGACAGGAATAATTCACCCCTCCACTTT CASSLDRNNSPLHF
. few TRBJ2-1 TRBV29-1 TGCAGCGTTGAAACAGGGTCGCGAATGGGTGAGTTCTTC CSVETGSRMGEFF
TRBD2 many TRBJ2-1 TRBV6-2/TRBV6-3 TGTGCCAGCAGTACCGGGACTAGCAAGTTCTTC CASSTGTSKFF
TRBD2 many TRBJ2-7 TRBV20-1 TGCAGTGCTAGGGTTAGCGGGGGCACCTACGAGCAGTACTTC CSARVSGGTYEQYF
. many TRBJ1-2 TRBV12-3/TRBV12-4 TGTGCCAGCAGTTACCTCGGGACAAAAGCTAACTATGGCTACACCTTC CASSYLGTKANYGYTF
. few TRBJ2-1 TRBV6-6 TGTGCCAGCAGTTACGGGGAGAACTCCTACAATGAGCAGTTCTTC CASSYGENSYNEQFF
. many TRBJ2-2 TRBV6-4 TGTGCCAGCAGTGACGGGACAAACACCGGGGAGCTGTTTTTT CASSDGTNTGELFF
. . TRBJ1-1 TRBV2 TGTGCCAGTTCCCCCAGAGGTAGGAACACTGAAGCTTTCTTT CASSPRGRNTEAFF
. . TRBJ2-5 TRBV19 TGTGCCAGTAGTATGACTAGGGTCCAAGAGACCCAGTACTTC CASSMTRVQETQYF
. . TRBJ1-1 TRBV7-2 TGTGCCAGCAGCCCGAACCCCGTAGCGGGCACTGAAGCTTTCTTT CASSPNPVAGTEAFF
. many TRBJ2-1 TRBV5-4 TGTGCCAGCAGCTTTACAGGGTCCTACAATGAGCAGTTCTTC CASSFTGSYNEQFF
TRBD1 many TRBJ1-1 TRBV6-6 TGTGCCAGCAGTTACGTCATCGGACAGGGTACCGGGACTGAAGCTTTCTTT CASSYVIGQGTGTEAFF
TRBD1 . TRBJ2-6 TRBV7-9 TGTGCCAGCAGCTTGTTGACAGGGATCAGTGGTGGGGCCAACGTCCTGACTTTC CASSLLTGISGGANVLTF
. . TRBJ2-7 TRBV7-2 TGTGCCAGCAGCCTCTTCTTTGGTTCCTACGAGCAGTACTTC CASSLFFGSYEQYF
. many TRBJ2-5 TRBV11-2 TGTGCCAGCAGCTTAGATCGGGGGACAGACGAAAGCAGGAACCAAGAGACCCAGTACTTC CASSLDRGTDESRNQETQYF
. few TRBJ2-1 TRBV11-3 TGTGCCAGCAGCCCCCTGGCGAGCTCCTACAATGAGCAGTTCTTC CASSPLASSYNEQFF
TRBD1 many TRBJ1-2 TRBV10-3 TGTGCCATCAGTGAGGAGCGGGGACAGGCGCGGGCCTTC CAISEERGQARAF
. many TRBJ2-3 TRBV7-3 TGTGCCAGCAGCCCCGTGGGGACCAACACAGATACGCAGTATTTT CASSPVGTNTDTQYF
TRBD1 few TRBJ2-7 TRBV10-3 TGTGCCATCAGGGATCAGGGACAGGACTACGAGCAGTACTTC CAIRDQGQDYEQYF
. few TRBJ1-2 TRBV5-4 TGTGCCAGCAGCTTGGACAGGGTGAGCTATGGCTACACCTTC CASSLDRVSYGYTF
. . TRBJ1-2 TRBV5-4 TGTGCCAGCACGGATAACAGCTGGGACTATGGCTACACCTTC CASTDNSWDYGYTF
. medium-sized TRBJ1-6 TRBV5-1 TGCGCCAGCAGCCCCTCGGGAGGGGCAAGCTCCTATAATTCACCCCTCCACTTT CASSPSGGASSYNSPLHF
TRBD2 few TRBJ2-3 TRBV27 TGTGCCAGCAGTTTACGGGGGAGGGGCACAGATACGCAGTATTTT CASSLRGRGTDTQYF
. many TRBJ2-1 TRBV7-8 TGTGCCAGCAGCTTAGAACAGAGGGGCAATGAGCAGTTCTTC CASSLEQRGNEQFF
TRBD1 . TRBJ2-7 TRBV6-1 TGTGCCAGCAGTGTAGCGACAGGGGGCCACGAGCAGTACTTC CASSVATGGHEQYF
. many TRBJ1-6 TRBV10-1 TGCGCCAGCAAAGAGGGGTTGGATTCACCCCTCCACTTT CASKEGLDSPLHF
. . TRBJ1-4 TRBV11-2 TGTGCCAGCAGCTTTTCCCGACGGGGCCGATATAATGAAAAACTGTTTTTT CASSFSRRGRYNEKLFF
. many TRBJ2-1 TRBV12-3/TRBV12-4 TGTGCCAGCAGTTTACAGGGTGCTGAGCAGTTCTTC CASSLQGAEQFF
TRBD1 . TRBJ2-1 TRBV12-3/TRBV12-4 TGTGCCAGCAGTTTTAGGACAGGGGCTGGCTACAATGAGCAGTTCTTC CASSFRTGAGYNEQFF
. few TRBJ2-2 TRBV18 TGTGCCAGCTCCCGCGAACGGGGGATGACCGGGGAGCTGTTTTTT CASSRERGMTGELFF
TRBD1 few TRBJ2-7 TRBV28 TGTGCCAGCCCGCCGTTGGGACAGGGAGGCAACGAGCAGTACTTC CASPPLGQGGNEQYF
TRBD2 many TRBJ2-1 TRBV20-1 TGCAGTGCTAGACCAGGAAGCGGGGGGGCCAATGAGCAGTTCTTC CSARPGSGGANEQFF
. many TRBJ2-1 TRBV30 TGTGCCTGGGATTCAGGGTTTAATGAGCAGTTCTTC CAWDSGFNEQFF
. . TRBJ2-5 TRBV5-4 TGTGCCAGCAGCTCGGTTAATCCCCAAGAGACCCAGTACTTC CASSSVNPQETQYF
TRBD1 . TRBJ1-1 TRBV29-1 TGCAGCGTCAACAGGGGATTGAGCACTGAAGCTTTCTTT CSVNRGLSTEAFF
. . TRBJ2-7 TRBV20-1 TGCAGTGCTAGGGTTATTCCCTACGAGCAGTACTTC CSARVIPYEQYF
. few TRBJ1-5 TRBV4-3 TGCGCCAGCAGCCAAGATCGCCAGGGTAATCAGCCCCAGCATTTT CASSQDRQGNQPQHF
TRBD1 . TRBJ1-5 TRBV5-4 TGTGCCAACCGCGAACGGACAGGGGGTCGTCAATACAGACAGCCCCAGCATTTT CANRERTGGRQYRQPQHF
TRBD2 . TRBJ2-5 TRBV18 TGTGCCAGCTCACCACGTGGAGCGGGGACCCAAGAGACCCAGTACTTC CASSPRGAGTQETQYF
. many TRBJ2-1 TRBV14 TGTGCCAGCAGCCTTTTACAGGACAATGAGCAGTTCTTC CASSLLQDNEQFF
. . TRBJ1-1 TRBV6-5 TGTGCCAGCAGTTCGAGGCGGCCCCGGGACACTGAAGCTTTCTTT CASSSRRPRDTEAFF
TRBD1 many TRBJ2-7 TRBV12-3/TRBV12-4 TGTGCCAGCAGTTTCGGACAGGTGCCGGGCGAGCAGTACTTC CASSFGQVPGEQYF
. once TRBJ1-4 TRBV4-3 TGCGCCAGCAGCCAAGACGGCGGCTGGGGGAAACTGTTTTTT CASSQDGGWGKLFF
. many TRBJ2-6 TRBV12-3/TRBV12-4 TGTGCCAGCAGTTTGCCACAGCCTGGGGCCAACGTCCTGACTTTC CASSLPQPGANVLTF
TRBD2 many TRBJ2-5 TRBV5-6 TGTGCCAGCAGTCGGACTAGTAGTGGCATCCAAGAGACCCAGTACTTC CASSRTSSGIQETQYF